The next 9 T cell receptor beta chains were all read from a single sample in a study of T cell repertoires in cytomegalovirus infection. Their specific antigens are unknown. TCRdb recomputed calls from the reads with MiXCR, one row per CDR3 protein. The table has around 800,000 distinct CDR3 sequences, 30% to 35% seen once; the top ten hold 12%. The sequencing used cultured CD8+ T cells from PBMCs, collected from culture after CMV antigen stimulation. The origin of the receptors is a human donor in good health (CMV status not recorded). Some clones in this sample may be carry-over from other donors' samples.

This clonotype was detected a few times. The V and J genes are TRBV27 and TRBJ1-5; unclear D gene. Germline loops: CDR1 MNHEY, CDR2 SMNVEV (reference sequence). The V end lost 7 bases, the J end lost 3 bases, and 10 bases lay between the germline ends. This CDR3 is 13 amino acids long. The CDR3 protein is CASTLHPNQPQHF. The CDR3 bases are TGTGCCAGCACTCTCCATCCCAATCAGCCCCAGCATTTT.

The V gene is TRBV6-2 or TRBV6-3, the J gene TRBJ2-7, with TRBD1 as a possible D gene (5 bases). Germline CDR1 is MNHEY and CDR2 is SVGEGT. CDR3 size: 16 residues. The V end was cut by 8 bases, the J end by 2 bases, with 22 bases between. The CDR3 loop is CASAPHPFGATYEQYV. The DNA for the CDR3 is TGTGCCAGCGCTCCCCATCCCTTTGGGGCTACCTACGAGCAGTACGTC.

This sequence joins TRBV24-1 and TRBJ1-2; D unclear. The germline CDR1 and CDR2 sequences are KGHDR and SFDVKD. This CDR3 is 13 amino acids long. V lost 9 bases to trimming and J lost 3 bases, with 13 bases between them. The CDR3, as DNA: TGTGCCACCTTCAAAGGCGGTGACTATGGCTACACCTTC. Its translation: CATFKGGDYGYTF.

The V and J genes are TRBV10-2 and TRBJ2-7; TRBD1 is a possible D gene (6 bases). Germline CDR1 is WSHSY and CDR2 is SAAADI. V lost 4 bases, J lost 3 bases, and 16 bases lay in between. The length of the CDR3 is 15 residues. This CDR3 is CASSVTGLEYYEQYF. CDR3 DNA: TGCGCCAGCAGTGTTACAGGGTTGGAGTACTACGAGCAGTACTTC.

This chain uses TRBV27 with TRBJ1-1; 8 bases map to TRBD1. V shed 2 bases and J 5 bases; nucleotides not matched to a gene: 4. This CDR3 spans 14 amino acids. The V gene's germline CDR1 is MNHEY and CDR2 SMNVEV (reference sequence). CDR3 sequence (DNA): TGTGCCAGCAGTTTAGGACAGGGCAAAACTGAAGCTTTCTTT. It encodes CASSLGQGKTEAFF.

This clonotype was counted between two and nine times. The chain is built from TRBV7-8 and TRBJ1-1; 8 nucleotides line up with TRBD1. The germline CDR1 and CDR2 sequences are SGHVS and FQNEAQ. V shed 5 bases, J shed 1 base, and the junction held 3 bases outside the gene matches. The CDR3 length is 14 residues. The CDR3 DNA reads as TGTGCCAGCAGCCTCAGGGGGCGGAACACTGAAGCTTTCTTT. It translates to CASSLRGRNTEAFF.

This clonotype was seen many times. The chain carries TRBV7-6 and TRBJ1-1, with TRBD1 matching over 8 bases. This CDR3 comprises 14 residues. V shed 5 bases and J 1 base; nucleotides not matched to a gene: 3. CDR1 and CDR2 from the germline V gene are SGHVS and FNYEAQ. The CDR3 loop is CASSPDRANTEAFF. The CDR3 DNA reads as TGTGCCAGCAGCCCGGACAGGGCGAACACTGAAGCTTTCTTT.

The J gene is TRBJ1-1, the V gene TRBV6-6, with D hard to call. This CDR3 spans 13 amino acids. CDR1 is MNHNY, CDR2 SVGAGI, per germline (reference sequence). The germline V and J ends were trimmed by 10 bases and 1 base, with 13 bases remaining between them. The CDR3 is CATSIGWNTEAFF. The CDR3 DNA is TGTGCCACCTCGATAGGGTGGAACACTGAAGCTTTCTTT.

This clonotype occurred many times. The chain has TRBV9 and TRBJ2-2; D unclear. This CDR3 spans 14 amino acids. The V and J ends lost 0 bases and 1 base respectively, with 4 bases between them. Germline-derived CDR1 and CDR2 are SGDLS and YYNGEE. The CDR3: CASSVGGNTGELFF. The CDR3 DNA is TGTGCCAGCAGCGTAGGAGGGAACACCGGGGAGCTGTTTTTT.